This entry lists 8 T cell receptor beta chains sequenced from one sample in a study of shared clonotypes between healthy human individuals. Naive CD8 cells lacked CD45RO and underwent positive selection for CCR7, leaving out terminally differentiated effector memory CD45RA+ cells. Here immunoSEQ multiplex PCR was the method, and the copy in TCRdb shows in-frame clones only, minus some. The sample contains roughly 2 million clones, roughly 94% of which appear only once. Sequenced input: naive CD8+ T cells sorted from blood. These receptors came from a man aged 18 to 30 in good health.

V usage is TRBV27 and J usage is TRBJ2-1; weak D call: TRBD2 (6 bases). This CDR3 has 15 amino acids. Germline V CDR1 and CDR2: MNHEY, SMNVEV (reference sequence). Between the trimmed V and J ends, which lost 3 bases and 4 bases, there was a span of 13 bases. The CDR3 loop reads CASSLEEGPYNEQFF. The CDR3 coding sequence is TGTGCCAGCAGTTTGGAGGAGGGCCCTTACAATGAGCAGTTCTTC.

CDR3 DNA sequence: TGTGCCAGCAGAGGGGACGAAGAGACCCAGTACTTC. It codes for CASRGDEETQYF. This chain connects TRBV2 to TRBJ2-5; either TRBD1 or TRBD2 may fit D (5 bases each). The CDR3 extends over 12 amino acids. V was trimmed by 6 bases and J by 3 bases, leaving 8 bases between them. CDR1 is SNHLY, CDR2 FYNNEI, per germline.

CDR3 loop: CASSLRSDFNEKLFF. In DNA, the CDR3 is TGTGCCAGCAGCTTAAGATCAGATTTTAATGAAAAACTGTTTTTT. The chain is built from TRBV7-8 and TRBJ1-4; no clear D. There are 15 residues in the CDR3. Germline V gives CDR1 SGHVS, CDR2 FQNEAQ. Trimming took 2 bases from V and 4 from J, leaving 11 bases between them. The complete variable domain, with remaining parts taken from reference TRBV7-8 and TRBJ1-4, reads GAGVSQSPRYKVAKRGQDVALRCDPISGHVSLFWYQQALGQGPEFLTYFQNEAQLDKSGLPSDRFFAERPEGSVSTLKIQRTQQEDSAVYLCASSLRSDFNEKLFFGSGTQLSVL.

The V gene is TRBV7-9, the J gene TRBJ2-5; 7 nucleotides match TRBD2. The V and J ends lost 7 bases and 3 bases, in that order; junction bases with no gene match: 5. Germline CDR1 SEHNR, CDR2 FQNEAQ (reference sequence). This CDR3 comprises 13 residues. As DNA, the CDR3 is TGTGCCAGCAACCTCGGGGGGAAAGAGACCCAGTACTTC. Protein product: CASNLGGKETQYF.

The genes are TRBV6-5 and TRBJ2-7; 8 bases map to TRBD2. CDR1 is MNHEY and CDR2 is SVGAGI in the germline V gene. The CDR3 contains 13 residues. J lost 6 bases, V lost 6 bases, and 7 bases had no gene match. CDR3 DNA sequence: TGTGCCAGCAGCCCGACTAGCGAGGGCGAGCAGTACTTC. It specifies CASSPTSEGEQYF.

The chain carries TRBV28 and TRBJ2-7; 12 bases are shared with TRBD2. In germline, CDR1 is MDHEN, CDR2 SYDVKM. CDR3 size: 14 residues. The junction had 2 bases not matched to a gene; V was cut back by 5 bases and J by 3 bases. The CDR3 protein is CASSTGLAGYEQYF. The CDR3, as DNA: TGTGCCAGCAGTACGGGACTAGCGGGCTACGAGCAGTACTTC.

The J gene is TRBJ2-1, the V gene TRBV19; 13 positions match TRBD2. The germline V gene has CDR1 LNHDA and CDR2 SQIVND (reference sequence). The CDR3 consists of 15 residues. After removal of 5 bases from V and 7 bases from J, the junction contained 5 bases not matched to a gene. The CDR3 loop reads CASSGLAGVSNEQFF. The CDR3 nucleotides are TGTGCCAGTAGTGGACTAGCGGGAGTCTCTAATGAGCAGTTCTTC.

The chain joins TRBV2 to TRBJ2-7, with TRBD2 matching 7 bases. Per germline, CDR1 SNHLY and CDR2 FYNNEI. Unmatched junction bases numbered 6, after V lost 4 bases and J lost 0 bases. CDR3 length: 15 residues. The CDR3 loop reads CASSGLAVSSYEQYF. DNA of the CDR3: TGTGCCAGCAGTGGGCTAGCGGTAAGCTCCTACGAGCAGTACTTC.